One and the same sample provided the 21 T cell receptor beta chains below, sequenced in a study of blood T cell repertoires in COVID-19. Profiling relied on immunoSEQ multiplex PCR, and the TCRdb table lists in-frame clones only, not all of them. The data show more than 150,000 clones, 86% seen once. The sequenced sample consisted of peripheral blood. The receptors originated from a man aged 18 to 30 with acute or convalescent COVID-19.

The chain uses TRBV6-1 and TRBJ2-7; D possibly corresponds to TRBD1 (6 bases). The ends were cut back, 3 bases at V and 3 bases at J, with 15 bases in the middle. From germline, CDR1 is MNHNS and CDR2 SASEGT. This CDR3 has 15 amino acids. CDR3 region: CASSDLTLQGYEQYV. The CDR3 region has the DNA TGTGCCAGCAGTGATCTAACCTTACAGGGCTACGAGCAGTACGTC.

This clone was counted once. This sequence joins TRBV7-9 and TRBJ1-1; TRBD1 matches 9 bases. The CDR3 loop spans 17 amino acids. In germline, CDR1 is SEHNR, CDR2 FQNEAQ (reference sequence). With V trimmed by 1 base and J by 6 bases, 12 bases remained unmatched. The CDR3 nucleotides read TGTGCCAGCAGCTTAGGGGGGACAGGGAGAAGGTTTCCTGAAGCTTTCTTT. It translates to CASSLGGTGRRFPEAFF.

Of note for this clone: In the same sample, other DNA sequences code for this CDR3. The chain is built from TRBV18 and TRBJ1-1, with D tentatively TRBD1 (5 bases). Germline V gives CDR1 KGHSH, CDR2 LQKENI. The length of the CDR3 is 14 residues. Trimming pared 0 bases from V and 5 bases from J, leaving 10 bases between. The CDR3 bases are TGTGCCAGCTCACCACCGGGGGGAGGGACTGAAGCTTTCTTT. Its protein is CASSPPGGGTEAFF.

This clone turned up a few times. The chain has TRBV3-1 (or the pseudogene TRBV3-2) and TRBJ1-6, with no clear D. The CDR3 has 14 residues. V was trimmed by 6 bases and J by 7 bases, leaving 13 bases between them. CDR1 LGHDT and CDR2 YNNKEL come from the germline V gene (reference sequence). The chain's CDR3 is CASSSYGGNSPLHF. The CDR3 coding sequence is TGTGCCAGCAGTTCTTATGGAGGAAATTCACCCCTCCACTTT.

The genes are TRBV12-3 or TRBV12-4 and TRBJ2-1; D remains unclear. With 2 bases removed from V and 7 bases from J, the gap between germline ends came to 3 bases. The CDR3 has 11 residues. For the CDR3, the DNA is TGTGCCAGCAGTTTATCTAATGAGCAGTTCTTC. It codes for CASSLSNEQFF.

The gene calls are TRBV5-1 and TRBJ1-1; TRBD1 matches at 9 bases. V dropped 4 bases and J dropped 3; count of bases not matched to a gene: 10. This CDR3 has 16 amino acids. CDR1 is SGHRS, CDR2 YFSETQ, per germline. CDR3 residues: CASSPGQGSVDTEAFF. CDR3 sequence (DNA): TGCGCCAGCAGCCCAGGACAGGGGTCGGTAGACACTGAAGCTTTCTTT.

The rearrangement uses TRBV30 and TRBJ2-4; maybe TRBD1 (6 bases). Germline CDR1 is GTSNPN and CDR2 is SVGIG (reference sequence). The CDR3 sequence is 15 residues long. V was pared by 6 bases and J by 3 bases, with 18 bases between. CDR3 amino acids: CACTTLGAGKNIQYF. Here the CDR3 DNA reads TGTGCCTGTACTACGTTGGGGGCCGGCAAAAACATTCAGTACTTC.

The chain couples TRBV5-1 to TRBJ2-3, with a possible D match to TRBD1 (5 bases). This CDR3 is built from 14 residues. From germline, CDR1 is SGHRS and CDR2 YFSETQ. V gave up 1 base and J gave up 1 base, with 7 bases separating them. The CDR3 sequence: CASSLIGGTDTQYF. Here the CDR3 DNA reads TGCGCCAGCAGCTTGATAGGGGGCACAGATACGCAGTATTTT.

CDR3 nucleotides: TGTGCTAGTGGTTTGGGGGACAGGGGCCAAGAGACCCAGTACTTC. Protein: CASGLGDRGQETQYF. V usage is TRBV12-5 and J usage is TRBJ2-5; 10 nucleotides match TRBD1. The CDR3 covers 15 residues. CDR1 and CDR2 (germline): LGHNT, FRNRAP. V gave up 1 base and J gave up 1 base; unmatched junction bases: 0.

CDR3 in DNA: TGTGCCAGCTCACCGCCGGGGAGGGCGGCAGAGACCCAGTACTTC. The encoded protein is CASSPPGRAAETQYF. The V call is TRBV18, the J call TRBJ2-5; 7 nucleotides line up with TRBD2. Germline lookup yields CDR1 KGHSH and CDR2 LQKENI. The V gene end was trimmed by 3 bases and the J gene end by 4 bases; junction bases not matched to a gene: 8. The CDR3 is 15 residues long. Combining the CDR3 with reference TRBV18 and TRBJ2-5 gives the whole variable domain NAGVMQNPRHLVRRRGQEARLRCSPMKGHSHVYWYRQLPEEGLKFMVYLQKENIIDESGMPKERFSAEFPKEGPSILRIQQVVRGDSAAYFCASSPPGRAAETQYFGPGTRLLVL.

CDR3 protein: CASSPLAPTTRTNEKLFF. CDR3 DNA: TGTGCCAGCTCACCATTAGCCCCGACGACGAGAACTAATGAAAAACTGTTTTTT. This rearrangement joins TRBV18 to TRBJ1-4; D is uncertain. The V and J ends lost 2 bases and 1 base respectively, with 17 bases between them. This CDR3 has 18 residues. In germline, CDR1 is KGHSH, CDR2 LQKENI.

The CDR3 DNA reads as TGTGCCAGCAGTGAAGCCGTAAGGGACAGGGACTATGGCTACACCTTC. It codes for CASSEAVRDRDYGYTF. This chain uses TRBV6-1 with TRBJ1-2, with TRBD1 matching 9 bases. There are 16 residues in the CDR3. Germline V gene sequence: CDR1 MNHNS, CDR2 SASEGT. Losses at the gene ends were 0 bases for V and 3 bases for J; bases not matched to a gene: 5.

The J gene is TRBJ2-1, the V gene TRBV9, with 14 nucleotides matching TRBD2. In germline, CDR1 is SGDLS, CDR2 YYNGEE. The CDR3 sequence is 18 residues long. V lost 7 bases and J lost 3; bases outside the gene matches: 12. CDR3: CASHAGLAGGGLYNEQFF. The CDR3 nucleotides read TGTGCCAGCCACGCAGGACTAGCGGGGGGCGGTCTCTACAATGAGCAGTTCTTC.

The V gene is TRBV24-1, the J gene TRBJ2-5; D is perhaps TRBD1 (6 bases). Deletions cut 1 base from V and 0 bases from J, with 11 bases between. Germline V gene sequence: CDR1 KGHDR, CDR2 SFDVKD. This CDR3 has 16 residues. CDR3 sequence reads: CATSDFATGYQETQYF. Written as DNA, the CDR3 is TGTGCCACCAGTGATTTTGCGACAGGATACCAAGAGACCCAGTACTTC.

This clone was detected once. The CDR3 DNA reads as TGTGCCAGCAGCCCGCAGACTAGCGGGGGGTCTAGGCCGGTGGGTGAGCAGTTCTTC. This gives the protein CASSPQTSGGSRPVGEQFF. This chain uses TRBV3-1 (or the pseudogene TRBV3-2) with TRBJ2-1, with TRBD2 matching 13 bases. The J segment lost 9 bases and the V segment lost 4 bases, leaving 18 bases of the junction unmatched. The germline V gene has CDR1 LGHDT and CDR2 YNNKEL (reference sequence). This CDR3 spans 19 amino acids.

The chain joins TRBV19 to TRBJ2-5, with TRBD2 matching over 10 bases. The CDR3 length is 16 residues. Trimming took 3 bases from V and 5 from J; bases not matched to a gene: 9. In germline, CDR1 is LNHDA, CDR2 SQIVND (reference sequence). Here the CDR3 reads CASSITLAGAGETQYF. CDR3 DNA: TGTGCCAGTAGTATCACCCTAGCGGGGGCAGGGGAGACCCAGTACTTC.

The gene calls are TRBV23-1 and TRBJ2-7, with D possibly TRBD1 on 6 matching bases. TRBV23-1 is recorded as an ORF, its role being uncertain. Between the trimmed V and J ends, which lost 2 bases and 4 bases, there was a span of 12 bases. CDR3 length: 14 residues. As DNA, the CDR3 is TGCGCCAGCAGTCAACTCGAGGGGGTATACGAGCAGTACTTC. It codes for CASSQLEGVYEQYF.

The chain joins TRBV5-6 to TRBJ1-6, with 7 positions matching TRBD1. Trimming took 6 bases from V and 5 from J; bases not matched to a gene: 8. This CDR3 has 15 amino acids. Germline CDR1 is SGHDT and CDR2 is YYEEEE. Here the CDR3 reads CASTDRARNNSPLHF. CDR3 coding DNA: TGTGCCAGCACCGACAGGGCGAGGAATAATTCACCCCTCCACTTT.

J is TRBJ2-3 and V is TRBV5-4, with a possible D match to TRBD2 (6 bases). The CDR3 runs to 13 residues. From germline, CDR1 is SGHNT and CDR2 YYREEE (reference sequence). Trimming left V 7 bases short and J 2 bases short, with 11 bases between. The CDR3 nucleotides are TGTGCCAGCTTGGGCGGGGCCACAGATACGCAGTATTTT. It codes for CASLGGATDTQYF.

The chain is built from TRBV29-1 and TRBJ1-1; D may be TRBD1 (6 bases). With 4 bases removed from V and 3 bases from J, the gap between germline ends came to 15 bases. The CDR3 is 14 amino acids. CDR1 and CDR2 (germline): SQVTM, ANQGSEA. In nucleotides, the CDR3 is TGCAGCGTTGGAGGGACATTTGGAGACACTGAAGCTTTCTTT. It specifies CSVGGTFGDTEAFF.

The genes are TRBV5-4 and TRBJ1-6; the D gene is possibly TRBD1 (5 bases). This CDR3 contains 14 residues. Germline CDR1 SGHNT, CDR2 YYREEE (reference sequence). Trimming removed 7 bases from V and 14 bases from J, with 22 bases in between. The CDR3 loop is CASQLGGVRSALHF. The CDR3, as DNA: TGTGCCAGCCAGCTCGGGGGGGTGAGATCGGCCCTCCACTTT. Full variable domain (outside the CDR3, taken from reference TRBV5-4 and TRBJ1-6): ETGVTQSPTHLIKTRGQQVTLRCSSQSGHNTVSWYQQALGQGPQFIFQYYREEENGRGNFPPRFSGLQFPNYSSELNVNALELDDSALYLCASQLGGVRSALHFGNGTRLTVT.